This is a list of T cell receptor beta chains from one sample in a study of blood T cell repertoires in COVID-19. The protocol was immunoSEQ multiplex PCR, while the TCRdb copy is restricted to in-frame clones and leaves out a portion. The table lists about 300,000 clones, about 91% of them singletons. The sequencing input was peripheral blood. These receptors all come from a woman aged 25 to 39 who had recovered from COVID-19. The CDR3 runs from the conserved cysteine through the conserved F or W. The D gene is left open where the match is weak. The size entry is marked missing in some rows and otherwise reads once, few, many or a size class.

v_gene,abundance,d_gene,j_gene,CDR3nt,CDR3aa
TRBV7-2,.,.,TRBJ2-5,TGTGCCAGCAGCGCCTATGGAGAGACCCAGTACTTC,CASSAYGETQYF
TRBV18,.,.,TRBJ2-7,TGTGCCAGCTCACCCAAGCCCGGCGAGCAGTACTTC,CASSPKPGEQYF
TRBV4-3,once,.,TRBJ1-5,TGCGCCAGCAGCCAAGGGGCAGGTTATCAGCCCCAGCATTTT,CASSQGAGYQPQHF
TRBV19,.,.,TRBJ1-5,TGTGCCAGTAGTACCAGCGACAGGAGGAGCAATCAGCCCCAGCATTTT,CASSTSDRRSNQPQHF
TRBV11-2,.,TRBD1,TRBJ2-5,TGTGCCAGACAGGACAGGCTCCAAGAGACCCAGTACTTC,CARQDRLQETQYF
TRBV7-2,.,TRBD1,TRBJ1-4,TGTGCCAGCAGCTTACCAGGACAGGGTTTCGAAAAACTGTTTTTT,CASSLPGQGFEKLFF
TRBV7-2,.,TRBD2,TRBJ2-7,TGTGCCAGCAGCCCCCGACTAGCGGGTTCACACGAGCAGTACTTC,CASSPRLAGSHEQYF
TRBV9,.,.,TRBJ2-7,TGTGCCAGCAGCCCCTCTCCTTCGGGGAAGAGGGCCGAGCAGTACTTC,CASSPSPSGKRAEQYF
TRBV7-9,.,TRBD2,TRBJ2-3,TGTGCCAGCAGCTTAGGGGCGGGCGGGGGATCGGATACGCAGTATTTT,CASSLGAGGGSDTQYF
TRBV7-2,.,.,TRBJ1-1,TGTGCCAGCAGCTTAGTAACGGGAATCACTGAAGCTTTCTTT,CASSLVTGITEAFF
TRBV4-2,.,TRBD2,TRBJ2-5,TGTGCCAGCAGCCCGGGCAAGACTAGCGGGGTTCAAGAGACCCAGTACTTC,CASSPGKTSGVQETQYF
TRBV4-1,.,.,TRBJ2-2,TGCGCCAGCAGCCAAGAGCAGGTTCGGACCGGGGAGCTGTTTTTT,CASSQEQVRTGELFF
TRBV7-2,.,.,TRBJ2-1,TGTGCCAGCAGCTTCGGGAACTCCTACAATGAGCAGTTCTTC,CASSFGNSYNEQFF
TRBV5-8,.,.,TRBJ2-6,TGTGCCAGCAGCTTGGGTCTTAGCCTCTCTGGGGCCAACGTCCTGACTTTC,CASSLGLSLSGANVLTF
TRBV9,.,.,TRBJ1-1,TGTGCCAGCAGCTCCGCCGGGGGGCGGGGCGGCACTGAAGCTTTCTTT,CASSSAGGRGGTEAFF
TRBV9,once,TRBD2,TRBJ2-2,TGTGCCAGCAGCGTAGCTTGGCTAGCGGACACCGGGGAGCTGTTTTTT,CASSVAWLADTGELFF
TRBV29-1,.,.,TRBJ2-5,TGCAGCGTTGACGGGGTACGAGAGACCCAGTACTTC,CSVDGVRETQYF
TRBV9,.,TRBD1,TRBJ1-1,TGTGCCAGCAGCGTATCAGGGGGCGGAACTGAAGCTTTCTTT,CASSVSGGGTEAFF
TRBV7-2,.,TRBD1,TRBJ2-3,TGTGCCAGCAGCTCCGGGACAGGAACAGATACGCAGTATTTT,CASSSGTGTDTQYF
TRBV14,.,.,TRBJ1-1,TGTGCCAGCAGCCACCTGACAGGACGGAACACTGAAGCTTTCTTT,CASSHLTGRNTEAFF
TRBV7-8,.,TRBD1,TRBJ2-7,TGTGCCAGCAGCTTAAAGGGACAGGGTCTCTCCGAGCAGTACTTC,CASSLKGQGLSEQYF
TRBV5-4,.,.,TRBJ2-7,TGTGCCAGCAGCTTGTCGGGTAGGGAGCAGTACTTC,CASSLSGREQYF
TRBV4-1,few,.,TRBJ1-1,TGCGCCAGCAGCCAAGGGGGGGGCATGAACACTGAAGCTTTCTTT,CASSQGGGMNTEAFF
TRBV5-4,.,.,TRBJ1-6,TGTGCCAGCAGCTTCGAGAGCTCCTATAATTCACCCCTCCACTTT,CASSFESSYNSPLHF
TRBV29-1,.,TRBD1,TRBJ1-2,TGCAGCGTTGAGGCAGGGGGAGGTTATGGCTACACCTTC,CSVEAGGGYGYTF
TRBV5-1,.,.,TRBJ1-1,TGCGCCAGCAGCTTGGGACACTCGAACACTGAAGCTTTCTTT,CASSLGHSNTEAFF
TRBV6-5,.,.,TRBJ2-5,TGTGCCAGCAGAGCCCTGCGTGGAGAGACCCAGTACTTC,CASRALRGETQYF
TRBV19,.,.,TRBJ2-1,TGTGCCAGTAGGAGGAGGGGACTCTCCTACAATGAGCAGTTCTTC,CASRRRGLSYNEQFF
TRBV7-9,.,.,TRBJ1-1,TGTGCCAGCAGCCTTGACAGAGACACTGAAGCTTTCTTT,CASSLDRDTEAFF